The sequence of this TCR beta chain was determined in a study of blood T cell repertoires in COVID-19. Study overall: Material from acute and convalescent COVID-19 was sourced from the United States, Italy and Spain. T cells, B-cell-depleted T cells, or PBMCs supplied cDNA or gDNA.

The CDR3 runs to 17 residues. V lost 0 bases and J 0 bases, leaving 12 bases between the germline ends. In germline, CDR1 is MNHEY, CDR2 SVGEGT. Authors' methods: Counts of nucleated cells, estimated from reference gene primer amplification, were obtained. Sequencing was performed with immunoSEQ multiplex PCR; in TCRdb, only in-frame clones are kept and a portion is missing. V, J and clone size derive from that table, while D and trimming were established from the DNA sequence. The sample lists 60,000 to 65,000 clones, approximately 77% seen once, with about 30% in the top ten. The sequence was obtained from a human donor in a cohort sampled during active COVID-19. Sequenced sample: peripheral blood. This rearrangement joins TRBV6-2 or TRBV6-3 to TRBJ2-1; a weak D match, TRBD2 (5 bases). For the CDR3, the DNA is TGTGCCAGCAGTTACTCGCTAGCTAATCCCTCCTACAATGAGCAGTTCTTC. Protein product: CASSYSLANPSYNEQFF.